This T cell receptor gamma chain was captured by sequencing in a study of gamma-delta chains in newborns, infants, children. Study in general: Polyclonal expansion of innate γδ T cells after birth follows microbial exposure.

On this clone itself: Different DNA sequences within this sample yield the same CDR3.

TCRdb called clones anew from the reads with CATT. The sample shows 550 to 800 gamma-chain clones, more than 30% of them seen only once. The V and J ends lost 2 bases and 9 bases, in that order; junction bases with no gene match: 4. Germline CDR1 GITISATS, CDR2 ISYDGTV (reference sequence). The CDR3 has 11 amino acids. The sequence was obtained from a child who was a newborn, infant or young child, either healthy, febrile or measles-vaccinated (not recorded which). The sequencing input was blood. The chain employs TRGV9 and TRGJ1 or TRGJ2. The CDR3 protein is CALWEDRKKLF. The CDR3 DNA follows: TGTGCCTTGTGGGAGGACCGTAAGAAACTCTTT.